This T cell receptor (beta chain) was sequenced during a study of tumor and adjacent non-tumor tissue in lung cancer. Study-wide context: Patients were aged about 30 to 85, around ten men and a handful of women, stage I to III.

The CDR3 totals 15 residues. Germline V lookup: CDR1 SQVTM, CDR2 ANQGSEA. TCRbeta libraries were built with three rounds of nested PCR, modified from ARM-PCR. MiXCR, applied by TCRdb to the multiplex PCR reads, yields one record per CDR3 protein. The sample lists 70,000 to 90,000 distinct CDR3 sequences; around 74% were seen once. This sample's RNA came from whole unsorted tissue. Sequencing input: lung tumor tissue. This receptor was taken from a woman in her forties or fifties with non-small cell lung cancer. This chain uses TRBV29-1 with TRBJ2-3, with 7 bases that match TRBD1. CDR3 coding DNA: TGCAACGTAGAAATCCGGGGCAGGGGGTGGGATACGCAGTATTTT. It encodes CNVEIRGRGWDTQYF.